This TCR beta chain is from a study of cytomegalovirus exposure and HLA in healthy donors listed by TCRdb under 2017. With respect to the entire study: In an earlier analysis of 450 to 750 of the donors, around 300 Gb of sequence data and some 100 million unique TCR beta sequences from roughly 200 million T cells were reported. An early release covering roughly 640 HLA-typed donors comprised roughly 300 gigabases of sequencing data and roughly 85 million unique TCR sequences. Among the roughly 400 genotyped donors, approximately 81% belonged to the genetic ancestry cluster associated with self-reported Caucasian donors. The study aimed to test whether cataloging public T cell receptors could reveal signatures of past pathogen exposure. The T cell repertoires of 550 to 850 subjects were profiled by immunosequencing and related to cytomegalovirus serostatus. Besides the first cohort of around 700 subjects, a separate validation cohort made up of 120 different subjects was used. To predict cytomegalovirus infection status, the study brought together high-throughput TCR immunosequencing, statistical association of individual TCRs with disease status, and machine learning. In a later analysis, previously published TCR beta repertoires from some 640 donors were re-analyzed and high-resolution HLA genotyping was added so that TCR occurrence patterns could be studied. Rather than using new phenotypic data, the later analysis identified candidate immune exposures from TCR beta sequences and from how often those sequences occurred across donors. An earlier analysis of around 540 of the donors applied high-throughput TCR beta sequencing to assess whether each TCR beta V gene segment acted as functional or pseudogenic. Donor age, sex, ethnicity and CMV serostatus were compiled alongside the repertoire data. A later genetic analysis took genome-wide SNP genotypes for about 65% of the 666 donors and used that subset as a discovery cohort. Every discovery cohort repertoire had been produced on one sequencing platform. Both class I and class II loci were covered by HLA typing, at four-digit resolution. The number of donors typed differed by locus, with about 620-630 for A, B, C, DRB1 and DQB1, around 520 for DQA1, some 570 for DPA1, and approximately 470 for DPB1. Four to six DR-DQ haplotypes were handled as single units for association and clustering, since linkage in the cohort was strong. Among roughly 400 genotyped donors of the cohort, an average of roughly 230,000 unique TCR beta nucleotide sequences was sequenced per donor, of which about 18% were non-productive. Study-wide findings and limitations: According to a later analysis, parvovirus B19, influenza, CMV and Epstein-Barr virus appeared linked to several top co-occurrence clusters. Most CMV-associated TCR beta chains appeared to be HLA-restricted in a later analysis, and the HLA associations seemed to be driven largely by CMV exposure. A further reported finding was that TCR beta sequences accurately predicted the HLA-A and HLA-B alleles for most subjects in the first cohort. Because counts were too low, seventeen rarely observed V segments, including chromosome 9 orphons, were left out of the earlier analysis of approximately 580 of the donors. Most TCR sequences were seen in very few donors, while some public TCRs were found in many individuals. Some IMGT-functional V segments, including TRBV6-2 and TRBV6-3, could not be told apart with the 87-base-pair reads, so those segments were excluded. The authors suggested that the approach could potentially be extended to other disease states and immunological phenotypes. A later genetic analysis associated a missense DCLRE1C variant with V-gene and J-gene trimming of TCR beta chains, and an independent cohort replicated the association. In an earlier analysis of fewer than 700 of the donors, most TCR beta V segments appeared in productive rearrangements about 87% or about 30% of the time, broadly matching IMGT annotations. Linkage disequilibrium might explain the correlated functional status among segregating V segments, but an unknown experimental factor could not be ruled out. When HLA alleles, especially DR and DQ, strongly co-occurred, TCR associations were difficult to assign to individual alleles. A cluster of highly shared sequence variants was judged likely to represent a technical artifact of the sequencing pipeline. A few of the identified cytomegalovirus-associated TCR beta chains were confirmed in vitro to be specific for cytomegalovirus antigens. In a later analysis, HLA-associated TCR beta chains showed more clonal expansion and lower generation probabilities than non-associated chains that were equally common. Immune exposure information for the cohort was limited to CMV serostatus. Cytomegalovirus status was reported to be diagnosed by the classifier with high specificity and sensitivity in both the original and validation cohorts. The presence/absence analyses assumed that sequencing depth was roughly uniform across donors, and that assumption may not be true. Specific HLA alleles were associated with over 15,000 TCR beta sequences at a false discovery rate of 0.05 in a later analysis. A total of 150 to 200 TCR beta chains were listed by the study as associated with cytomegalovirus. A later analysis found that TCR association rates varied across HLA loci, with DRB1 alleles showing the most associated TCRs and HLA-C alleles the fewest. According to a later genetic analysis, donors in an Asian-associated ancestry cluster had fewer N-insertions in productive TCRs than the approximately 710-donor mean. HLA typing was unavailable for some donors at each locus, so association tests used only the typed subset. This cohort had only TCR beta chains sequenced, and the lack of alpha or paired-chain data limited which features could be detected.

This clone was observed once. The antigen this receptor binds is unknown. Base quality data are lacking; no much larger clone is found one base away. The germline V gene (reference sequence) supplies CDR1 MNHEY and CDR2 SMNVEV. Reading from cysteine to phenylalanine, the CDR3 counts 14 amino acids. The read is trimmed to its CDR3 DNA, 42 bases read in frame from base 1. V loses 2 bases at its end and J loses 6 bases; junction bases beyond the gene matches: 7. The cohort consisted of hundreds of healthy bone marrow donors. At the time of sampling, all cohort members were nominally healthy, though unrecorded immune exposures were likely present. The donor tested CMV seropositive, placing the donor among the 250 to 350 seropositive members of the cohort. Every donor gave a peripheral blood sample, and the peripheral blood mononuclear cells from that sample were used for TCR beta sequencing. Genomic DNA was extracted from the blood cell samples with the Qiagen DNeasy Blood Extraction Kit.

Library prep was done by the immunoSEQ multiplex PCR assay. The multiplex PCR relied on a mix of 60 forward primers for TCR Vbeta segments and 13 reverse primers for TCR Jbeta segments. A multiplex PCR assay on genomic DNA amplified the CDR3 region of rearranged TCR beta genes. Amplified TCR beta libraries were sequenced as 87-base-pair reads on the Illumina HiSeq System. Per the original workflow: In a later analysis, roughly 80 million unique TCR beta chains were counted across the 500 to 700 repertoires, and around 11 million of these chains were shared by at least two donors. A nearest-neighbor algorithm error-corrected the raw reads and collapsed the reads into unique sequences, merging closely related sequences to remove PCR and sequencing errors. Alignment of CDR3 sequences to IMGT reference sequences was used to assign V, D and J gene segments. Each retained sequence needed at least a six-nucleotide match to both a V gene segment and a J gene segment. A rearrangement counted as productive if the CDR3 had no stop codons and remained in frame with V and J, and every other rearrangement counted as non-productive. Following IMGT convention, CDR3 was defined as the stretch from the second conserved V-encoded cysteine up to the conserved J-encoded phenylalanine. Sequences without an unambiguous match to a single V gene segment were excluded from the earlier analysis of about 600 of the donors. An earlier analysis of several hundred of the donors classified V segments as functional when productive rearrangements were above 56.7% and as segregating when the standard deviation between donors was above 5%. A statistical classification framework was developed to diagnose cytomegalovirus status using the catalog of TCR beta chain sequences. In a later analysis, TCR nucleotide sequences were compared against IMGT/GENE-DB human TR gene sequences so that V and J genes could be assigned. In a later analysis, CDR3 sequences and most-parsimonious VDJ recombination scenarios were assigned using the TCRdist pipeline. In a later analysis, each TCR beta chain was defined by its CDR3 amino acid sequence together with its V-gene family, and reads lacking a unique V-gene family were excluded. A later analysis removed 550 to 650 highly shared, low-generation-probability nucleotide sequences to deal with suspected cross-contamination and a sequencing artifact. For each public chain, a later analysis derived a clonal expansion index from normalized ranks of inferred template counts within each repertoire. In a later analysis, generation probabilities were computed with a VDJ recombination model fitted to out-of-frame rearrangements, and the resulting probabilities were checked against IGoR. Hypergeometric tests were used in a later analysis to score TCR-TCR, TCR-HLA and TCR-CMV co-occurrence, with a repertoire-size bias correction applied to the TCR pairs. In a later analysis, false discovery rates were estimated by permuting HLA or CMV assignments 20 times. In a later analysis, co-occurring TCRs were grouped with DBSCAN, and TCRdist sequence similarity was added when clustering was performed within HLA-allele-positive subsets. For co-occurrence clustering, repertoires with fewer than 30,000 or more than 120,000 public chains were excluded, along with roughly 5 repertoires with anomalous nucleotide sharing. The clones in this table, taken by TCRdb from immuneACCESS, are in-frame only. Not every clone is retained; where verified, under half of the shortfall comes from an unresolved V gene, and the cause of the rest is unknown. The V and J calls and clone size are taken from that table; D and trimming were inferred from the DNA. A total of approximately 140,000 clones appear in this sample, about three quarters of them only once. Jointly, the top ten make up about an eighth of the sample.

This clonotype was sampled from a man aged 40-49 years in good health and CMV-seropositive. The sample was PBMCs. Recombination connected TRBV27 to TRBJ2-7, and 7 junctional nucleotides match TRBD2. The CDR3 reads CASSLTAGAREQYF. The DNA is as follows: TGTGCCAGCAGTTTAACGGCGGGAGCCCGCGAGCAGTACTTC.